These 4 T cell receptor beta chains were sequenced from one sample in a study of shared clonotypes between healthy human individuals. Assay: immunoSEQ multiplex PCR; the TCRdb copy retains only in-frame clones and omits some. The sample yields nearly 1 million clones, over 60% seen once. The specimen sequenced was memory CD4+ T cells sorted from blood. The subset is: CD45RA-negative fraction. These receptor sequences come from a man younger than 30 in good health.

The rearrangement uses TRBV11-2 and TRBJ1-2; D call uncertain. From germline, CDR1 is SGHAT and CDR2 FQNNGV. V lost 0 bases to trimming and J lost 6 bases, with 11 bases between them. This CDR3 comprises 14 residues. The CDR3 coding sequence is TGTGCCAGCAGCTTAGATGTATGGGGTAATGGCTACACCTTC. This codes for CASSLDVWGNGYTF.

Here the CDR3 reads CASSEGTGVREQYF. The CDR3, as DNA: TGCGCCAGCAGTGAAGGGACAGGGGTCCGCGAGCAGTACTTC. The chain uses TRBV10-1 and TRBJ2-7; 10 bases line up with TRBD1. V lost 3 bases and J lost 6; bases outside the gene matches: 5. Germline lookup yields CDR1 WNHNN and CDR2 SYGVQD (reference sequence). The CDR3 consists of 14 residues.

A few counts support this clone. An end of the junction differs from the germline gene, which may be a read error. J is TRBJ2-5 and V is TRBV5-6; 8 bases are a match to TRBD2. The CDR3 sequence is 16 residues long. Germline CDR1 SGHDT, CDR2 YYEEEE. The CDR3: CASSLAGTSRLESQYF. DNA of the CDR3: TGTGCCAGCAGCTTGGCCGGGACTAGTCGCCTAGAGTCCCAGTACTTC. Looking up the rest from reference TRBV5-6 and TRBJ2-5 gives the full variable domain: DAGVTQSPTHLIKTRGQQVTLRCSPKSGHDTVSWYQQALGQGPQFIFQYYEEEERQRGNFPDRFSGHQFPNYSSELNVNALLLGDSALYLCASSLAGTSRLESQYFGPGTRLLVL.

The chain is built from TRBV30 and TRBJ2-7; D unresolved. V was clipped by 1 base and J by 3 bases, with 4 bases between them. The CDR3 contains 11 residues. Germline CDR1 GTSNPN, CDR2 SVGIG (reference sequence). The CDR3 region has the DNA TGTGCCTGGAGTGACGACTACGAGCAGTACTTC. It translates to CAWSDDYEQYF.